Listed below are T cell receptor beta chains from one sample, sequenced in a study of OX40 agonist ivuxolimab in advanced cancers. Some clones are missing from TCRdb's copy, which holds only in-frame ones; the method was immunoSEQ multiplex PCR. The sample comprises about 91,000 clones, around 87% of which are singletons, and around 4% rests with the top ten. Source: CD4+ or CD8+ T cells sorted from blood, taken in a trial of the OX40 agonist ivuxolimab. These receptors all stem from an adult with an advanced solid tumor such as melanoma, head and neck, liver or kidney cancer. Each CDR3 is given with its conserved first and last residue. A D gene is named only where the DNA matches it firmly. Expanded clones are given a class, and other clones once, few, many or no size at all.

d_call	j_call	clone_size	v_call	cdr3_aa	cdr3_nt
TRBD2	TRBJ2-1	NA	TRBV29-1	CRGSGMGYNEQFF	TGCAGGGGAAGCGGGATGGGGTACAATGAGCAGTTCTTC
TRBD2	TRBJ2-1	once	TRBV28	CASSSASGRGYNEQFF	TGTGCCAGCAGCTCTGCGAGCGGGAGAGGGTACAATGAGCAGTTCTTC
NA	TRBJ2-1	NA	TRBV10-1	CASRSSFRKSLCNEQFF	TGCGCCAGCAGATCCTCCTTCCGGAAAAGCCTCTGTAATGAGCAGTTCTTC
NA	TRBJ1-1	NA	TRBV6-1	CASRYSEAFF	TGTGCCAGCAGATACTCTGAAGCTTTCTTT
NA	TRBJ2-2	NA	TRBV11-3	CASSLDPRGVRGELFF	TGTGCCAGCAGCTTAGATCCACGCGGGGTCAGGGGGGAGCTGTTTTTT
TRBD2	TRBJ2-3	once	TRBV28	CASNPGGPGDTQYF	TGTGCCAGCAATCCGGGAGGGCCGGGAGATACGCAGTATTTT
NA	TRBJ2-5	NA	TRBV6-1	CASSEFVQGQETQYF	TGTGCCAGCAGTGAATTTGTACAGGGCCAAGAGACCCAGTACTTC
TRBD1	TRBJ1-5	NA	TRBV7-9	CASSLVDRADQPQHF	TGTGCCAGCAGCTTAGTCGACAGGGCAGATCAGCCCCAGCATTTT
NA	TRBJ1-3	few	TRBV6-1	CASSGGAGNTIYF	TGTGCCAGCAGTGGGGGGGCTGGAAACACCATATATTTT
NA	TRBJ1-1	NA	TRBV19	CASSIQALLSMNTEAFF	TGTGCCAGTAGTATCCAGGCCCTGTTATCCATGAACACTGAAGCTTTCTTT
TRBD2	TRBJ2-7	NA	TRBV6-6	CASSPSAGVAYEQYF	TGTGCCAGCAGTCCGTCAGCGGGAGTGGCCTACGAGCAGTACTTC
NA	TRBJ1-5	NA	TRBV28	CASSSPTQPQHF	TGTGCCAGCAGTTCCCCCACCCAGCCCCAGCATTTT
NA	TRBJ1-2	NA	TRBV7-9	CASSRDNQVIHGYTF	TGTGCCAGCAGCCGCGACAACCAAGTGATACATGGCTACACCTTC
NA	TRBJ2-2	NA	TRBV19	CASSIPPRSANTGELFF	TGTGCCAGTAGTATCCCCCCCCGGAGCGCGAACACCGGGGAGCTGTTTTTT
NA	TRBJ2-2	NA	TRBV9	CASQVASGTGELFF	TGTGCCAGCCAGGTCGCCAGCGGGACCGGGGAGCTGTTTTTT
NA	TRBJ2-1	NA	TRBV11-2	CASSLSWTFNEQFF	TGTGCCAGCAGCTTAAGCTGGACCTTCAATGAGCAGTTCTTC
NA	TRBJ1-4	few	TRBV28	CASSPTGDNEKLFF	TGTGCCAGCAGCCCGACAGGAGACAATGAAAAACTGTTTTTT
NA	TRBJ2-5	NA	TRBV2	CASSGDWSFETQYF	TGTGCCAGCAGTGGGGACTGGTCGTTCGAGACCCAGTACTTC
NA	TRBJ1-5	NA	TRBV27	CASSPTGPSNQPQHF	TGTGCCAGCAGTCCTACAGGGCCGAGCAATCAGCCCCAGCATTTT
NA	TRBJ1-1	NA	TRBV5-6	CASSTRFGGAPSEAFF	TGTGCCAGCAGCACCCGATTCGGCGGAGCCCCATCTGAAGCTTTCTTT
TRBD2	TRBJ2-1	NA	TRBV5-6	CASSLFGREGLGEQFF	TGTGCCAGCAGCTTGTTCGGGCGGGAGGGCCTTGGTGAGCAGTTCTTC
NA	TRBJ1-6	NA	TRBV5-4	CASSLGGAQGEASPLHF	TGTGCCAGCAGCTTGGGAGGGGCGCAGGGTGAAGCTTCACCCCTCCACTTT
TRBD1	TRBJ2-5	NA	TRBV9	CASSVGTTGAQQETQYF	TGTGCCAGCAGCGTAGGAACGACAGGGGCCCAGCAAGAGACCCAGTACTTC
NA	TRBJ1-1	NA	TRBV5-8	CASSLAGDGTEAFF	TGTGCCAGCAGCTTGGCTGGGGATGGCACTGAAGCTTTCTTT
TRBD1	TRBJ1-5	NA	TRBV6-1	CAAQQGANQPQHF	TGTGCCGCCCAGCAGGGGGCCAATCAGCCCCAGCATTTT